The 18 T cell receptor beta chains below were found in one sample sequenced in a study of synovial regulatory T cells in juvenile arthritis. Sequenced by immunoSEQ multiplex PCR; TCRdb stores in-frame clones only, minus some. Its listing shows around 9,600 clones. The sample taken for sequencing was Treg cells from blood. Subset in this sample: remaining (HLA-DR-negative) circulating blood Treg cells. The source of these receptors is a donor aged 2-30 years with juvenile idiopathic arthritis.

V and J are TRBV18 and TRBJ2-5. The length of the CDR3 is 11 residues. DNA for this receptor is not on file. Germline lookup yields CDR1 KGHSH and CDR2 LQKENI. CDR3 in amino acids: CASSPEETQYF.

The chain combines TRBV5-1 with TRBJ1-1. The CDR3 totals 15 residues. The DNA is not on file. Germline assignment: CDR1 SGHRS and CDR2 YFSETQ. The CDR3 region is CASSLDGFGNTEAFF.

This clone counts as medium-sized (0.01 to 0.1%) by frequency. This chain uses TRBV5-4 with TRBJ2-7; the D call from TCRdb, TRBD1, cannot be confirmed without DNA. The CDR3 consists of 15 residues. There is no recorded DNA. Per the germline V gene, CDR1 is SGHNT and CDR2 is YYREEE (reference sequence). CDR3 in amino acids: CASSPMEGQPYEQYF.

V and J are TRBV4-3 and TRBJ1-6. The germline V gene encodes CDR1 LGHNA and CDR2 YSLEER. The length of the CDR3 is 18 residues. The protein alone is recorded here. The CDR3 is CASSQDLLGGGLGSPLHF.

The J gene is TRBJ1-1, the V gene TRBV5-4; with no DNA, the TCRdb D assignment of TRBD1 cannot be verified. CDR3 size: 15 residues. DNA is not recorded here. Germline CDR1 reads SGHNT; CDR2 reads YYREEE (reference sequence). CDR3 sequence: CASSLKTGYYKEAFF.

This chain connects TRBV30 to TRBJ2-7; TCRdb's assignment of TRBD2 cannot be checked, as there is no DNA. CDR1 is GTSNPN, CDR2 SVGIG, per germline (reference sequence). This CDR3 contains 14 residues. No nucleotide data were recorded. The CDR3 loop reads CAWSVLAGGYEQYF.

The chain recombines TRBV19 with TRBJ2-1. The CDR3 extends over 14 amino acids. No DNA is given. CDR1 is LNHDA and CDR2 is SQIVND in the germline V gene (reference sequence). CDR3: CAVGGFDSYNEQFF.

The chain joins TRBV11-2 to TRBJ2-2; TCRdb's D call of TRBD1 is untestable without DNA. There are 16 residues in the CDR3. No nucleotide data were recorded. Germline-derived CDR1 and CDR2 are SGHAT and FQNNGV. CDR3 amino acids: CASSLLDSLNTGELFF.

The CDR3 sequence: CASSFGPNYGYTF. The V call is TRBV7-9, the J call TRBJ1-2. This CDR3 has 13 residues. DNA is not on record. Germline CDR1 and CDR2: SEHNR and FQNEAQ (reference sequence).

The chain uses TRBV9 and TRBJ2-7; as DNA is missing, the TRBD2 call by TCRdb cannot be tested. Germline V gene lookup returns CDR1 SGDLS and CDR2 YYNGEE. This CDR3 comprises 16 residues. The record lacks a DNA sequence. CDR3 residues: CASPRRGGRPGLEQYF. The whole variable domain, filled in from reference TRBV9 and TRBJ2-7, reads DSGVTQTPKHLITATGQRVTLRCSPRSGDLSVYWYQQSLDQGLQFLIQYYNGEERAKGNILERFSAQQFPDLHSELNLSSLELGDSALYFCASPRRGGRPGLEQYFGPGTRLTVT.

The chain is built from TRBV7-2 and TRBJ1-2. Germline V gives CDR1 SGHTA, CDR2 FQGNSA. The CDR3 has 14 residues. No DNA has been recorded. CDR3 in amino acids: CASSLAVANYGYTF. The full variable domain, in which reference TRBV7-2 and TRBJ1-2 provide the parts outside the CDR3, is GAGVSQSPSNKVTEKGKDVELRCDPISGHTALYWYRQSLGQGLEFLIYFQGNSAPDKSGLPSDRFSAERTGGSVSTLTIQRTQQEDSAVYLCASSLAVANYGYTFGSGTRLTVV.

The CDR3 reads CAITPGRQQETQYF. The V gene is TRBV10-3, the J gene TRBJ2-5. Germline loops: CDR1 ENHRY, CDR2 SYGVKD. The CDR3 runs 14 residues. No DNA sequence was recorded.

The CDR3 reads CASSLQGTVVNIQYF. The V call is TRBV5-1, the J call TRBJ2-4; without DNA, the TCRdb call of TRBD1 cannot be checked. The CDR3 has 15 amino acids. A DNA sequence was not provided. CDR1 is SGHRS and CDR2 is YFSETQ in the germline V gene.

The chain couples TRBV14 to TRBJ2-1; TCRdb picks TRBD2, but there is no DNA to check that call. CDR1 SGHDN and CDR2 FVKESK come from the germline V gene. This CDR3 is 13 amino acids long. No nucleotide data were recorded. The CDR3 loop is CASSQDRLNEQFF.

According to its frequency, this clone is medium-sized. This chain uses TRBV18 with TRBJ1-1; there is no DNA to check the TCRdb D call of TRBD1. The CDR3 runs to 13 residues. DNA for this receptor is not on file. Germline V lookup: CDR1 KGHSH, CDR2 LQKENI. The CDR3 sequence is CASSLDRNTEAFF. Looking up the rest from reference TRBV18 and TRBJ1-1 gives the full variable domain: NAGVMQNPRHLVRRRGQEARLRCSPMKGHSHVYWYRQLPEEGLKFMVYLQKENIIDESGMPKERFSAEFPKEGPSILRIQQVVRGDSAAYFCASSLDRNTEAFFGQGTRLTVV.

The V gene is TRBV7-9, the J gene TRBJ2-4; the D call from TCRdb, TRBD2, cannot be confirmed without DNA. Germline assignment: CDR1 SEHNR and CDR2 FQNEAQ (reference sequence). The CDR3 length is 15 residues. The protein alone is recorded here. The CDR3 loop is CASSRLAGGGSIQYF. Full variable domain (remainder filled in from reference TRBV7-9 and TRBJ2-4): DTGVSQNPRHKITKRGQNVTFRCDPISEHNRLYWYRQTLGQGPEFLTYFQNEAQLEKSRLLSDRFSAERPKGSFSTLEIQRTEQGDSAMYLCASSRLAGGGSIQYFGAGTRLSVL.

This chain links TRBV19 with TRBJ1-5. Germline V CDR1 and CDR2: LNHDA, SQIVND (reference sequence). The length of the CDR3 is 18 residues. DNA is not on record. CDR3 region: CASSIGLGSDVSNQPQHF.

In terms of frequency, this clone is medium-sized (0.01 to 0.1%). The rearrangement uses TRBV6-1 and TRBJ1-1; the TRBD1 assignment by TCRdb is unverifiable without DNA. CDR3 length equals 14 residues. No DNA accompanies this entry. CDR1 and CDR2 (germline): MNHNS, SASEGT. CDR3: CASSASAGDTEAFF.